Detailed here is one TCR beta chain. Its specificity is not known. Repertoires were generated with immunoSEQ multiplex PCR, while TCRdb's copy carries only in-frame clones and drops some. Here the sample spans more than 6,500 clones, approximately 94% being singletons. This sample was taken from a study of T cell clonotyping in hematopoietic cell transplantation. Recipients were bled about 28 days pretransplant and at posttransplant days 30, 100, 180. This CDR3 comprises 17 residues. Germline V gene data show CDR1 as SGHTA and CDR2 as FQGTGA. V dropped 5 bases and J dropped 10; count of bases not matched to a gene: 18. Study-level findings and limits: Graft donor and pretransplant recipient Inverse Simpson Index values predicted broader posttransplant TCR diversity. Few recipient clonotypes overlapped donors; over 95% were de novo at given depth.

This sequence joins TRBV7-3 and TRBJ2-1, with TRBD2 matching over 9 bases. The sample consisted of peripheral blood mononuclear cells, taken 30 days after allogeneic stem cell transplant. This receptor was taken from a male patient between 55 and 70 years old who had an allogeneic stem cell transplant from an unrelated donor, so T cells may come from the graft donor. Some clones in this sample may be carry-over from other donors' samples. CDR3 loop: CASSPQRDSGRRGEQFF. The CDR3 bases are TGTGCCAGCAGCCCTCAAAGGGATAGCGGGAGACGGGGGGAGCAGTTCTTC.